This TCR beta chain was documented in a study of T cells after posttransplantation cyclophosphamide. Cyclophosphamide on days +3 and +4 followed busulfan-fludarabine conditioning and a marrow graft. The germline CDR1 and CDR2 sequences are MGHDK and SYGVNS. There are 12 residues in the CDR3. V lost 3 bases and J 9 bases, leaving 11 bases between the germline ends. This clone was counted only a few times. This table comes from immunoSEQ multiplex PCR, and its TCRdb copy is limited to in-frame clones, with some not included. Of 35,000 to 45,000 clones listed, more than 70% are singletons. The sequence was collected from a female patient aged 40-50 years who received an allogeneic stem cell transplant from a related donor, was CMV-positive, and had no GVHD. The graft donor may have given rise to some T cells. This material consisted of CD4+ T cells sorted from blood, taken around 2,000 days after a stem cell transplant with posttransplant cyclophosphamide. The rearrangement uses TRBV25-1 and TRBJ1-1, with no clear D. This chain's CDR3 is CASSDYRGKAFF. Written as DNA, the CDR3 is TGTGCCAGCAGTGACTATAGAGGGAAAGCTTTCTTT.